This T cell receptor beta chain was retrieved from a study of early T cells in non-severe SARS-CoV-2 infection. A few counts support this clonotype. Germline CDR1 is MNHNS and CDR2 is SASEGT. The length of the CDR3 is 14 residues. J was trimmed by 4 bases and V by 5 bases; bases with no gene match: 5. TCRdb itself ran the 5' RACE reads through MiXCR, one entry per CDR3 protein. The sample lists 100,000 to 120,000 distinct CDR3 sequences; 10% to 15% were seen once. The chain combines TRBV6-1 with TRBJ1-1; 9 nucleotides agree with TRBD1. The receptor's source is an adult who was a healthcare worker with PCR-confirmed SARS-CoV-2 infection or an uninfected control (not recorded which). Sample: whole blood, taken at baseline. The CDR3: CASSHRTGATEAFF. As DNA, the CDR3 is TGTGCCAGCAGTCATCGGACAGGGGCCACTGAAGCTTTCTTT.